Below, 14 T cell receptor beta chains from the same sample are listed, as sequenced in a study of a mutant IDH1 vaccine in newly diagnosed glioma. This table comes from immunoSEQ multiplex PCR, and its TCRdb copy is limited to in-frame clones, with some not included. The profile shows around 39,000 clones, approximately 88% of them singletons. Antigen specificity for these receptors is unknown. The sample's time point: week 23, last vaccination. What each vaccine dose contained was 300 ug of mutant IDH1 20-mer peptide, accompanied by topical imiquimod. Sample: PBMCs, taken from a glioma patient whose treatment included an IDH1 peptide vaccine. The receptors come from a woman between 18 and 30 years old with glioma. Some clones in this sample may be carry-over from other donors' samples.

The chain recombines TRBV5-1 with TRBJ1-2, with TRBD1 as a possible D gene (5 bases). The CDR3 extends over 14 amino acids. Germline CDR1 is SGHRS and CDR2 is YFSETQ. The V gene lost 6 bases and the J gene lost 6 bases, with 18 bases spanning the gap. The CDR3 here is CASTSAGLGDGYTF. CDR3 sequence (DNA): TGCGCCAGCACCTCTGCAGGGTTGGGAGATGGCTACACCTTC. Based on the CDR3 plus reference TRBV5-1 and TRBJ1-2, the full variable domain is KAGVTQTPRYLIKTRGQQVTLSCSPISGHRSVSWYQQTPGQGLQFLFEYFSETQRNKGNFPGRFSGRQFSNSRSEMNVSTLELGDSALYLCASTSAGLGDGYTFGSGTRLTVV.

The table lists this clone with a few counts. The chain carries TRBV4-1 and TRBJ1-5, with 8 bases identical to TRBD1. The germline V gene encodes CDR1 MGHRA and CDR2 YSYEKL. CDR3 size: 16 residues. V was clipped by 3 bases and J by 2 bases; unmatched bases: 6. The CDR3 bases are TGCGCCAGCAGCCACGACGGACAGGGAGGCAATCAGCCCCAGCATTTT. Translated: CASSHDGQGGNQPQHF.

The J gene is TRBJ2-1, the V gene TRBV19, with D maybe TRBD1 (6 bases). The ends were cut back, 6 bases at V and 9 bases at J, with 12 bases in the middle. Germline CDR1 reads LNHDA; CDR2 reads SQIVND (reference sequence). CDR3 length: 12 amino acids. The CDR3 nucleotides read TGTGCCAGTAGGGCGGACAGAAGTGAGCAGTTCTTC. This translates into CASRADRSEQFF. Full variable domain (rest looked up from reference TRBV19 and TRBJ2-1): DGGITQSPKYLFRKEGQNVTLSCEQNLNHDAMYWYRQDPGQGLRLIYYSQIVNDFQKGDIAEGYSVSREKKESFPLTVTSAQKNPTAFYLCASRADRSEQFFGPGTRLTVL.

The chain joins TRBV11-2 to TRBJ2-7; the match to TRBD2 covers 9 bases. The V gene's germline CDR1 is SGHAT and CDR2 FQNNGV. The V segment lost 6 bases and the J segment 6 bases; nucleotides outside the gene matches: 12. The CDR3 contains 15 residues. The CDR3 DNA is TGTGCCAGCAGGTCGCCGGGCGGGAGGGGAGGCGAGCAGTACTTC. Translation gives CASRSPGGRGGEQYF.

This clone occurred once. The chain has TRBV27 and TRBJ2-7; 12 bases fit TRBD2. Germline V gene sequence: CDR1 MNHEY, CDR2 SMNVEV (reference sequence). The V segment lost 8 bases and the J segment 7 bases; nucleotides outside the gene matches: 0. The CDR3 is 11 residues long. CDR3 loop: CASGLAGEQYF. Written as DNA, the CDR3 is TGTGCCAGCGGACTAGCGGGAGAGCAGTACTTC.

The CDR3 loop is CASSLTAGEAFF. The CDR3 nucleotides read TGTGCCAGCAGCTTGACTGCAGGAGAAGCTTTCTTT. This sequence joins TRBV5-6 and TRBJ1-1; D is ambiguous. V was clipped by 1 base and J by 8 bases, with 9 bases between them. The CDR3 has 12 amino acids. Germline CDR1 is SGHDT and CDR2 is YYEEEE.

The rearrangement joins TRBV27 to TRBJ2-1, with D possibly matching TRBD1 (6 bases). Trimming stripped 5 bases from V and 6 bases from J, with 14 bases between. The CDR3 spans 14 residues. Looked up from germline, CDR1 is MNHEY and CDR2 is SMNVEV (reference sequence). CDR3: CASSLRTVFNEQFF. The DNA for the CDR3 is TGTGCCAGCAGTCTTCGGACAGTCTTCAATGAGCAGTTCTTC.

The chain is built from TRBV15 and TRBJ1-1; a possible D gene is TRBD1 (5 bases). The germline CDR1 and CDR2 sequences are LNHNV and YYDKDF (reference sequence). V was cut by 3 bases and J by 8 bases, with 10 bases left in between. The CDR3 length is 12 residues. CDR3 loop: CATSRTGGEAFF. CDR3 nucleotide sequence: TGTGCCACCAGCAGGACGGGGGGGGAAGCTTTCTTT.

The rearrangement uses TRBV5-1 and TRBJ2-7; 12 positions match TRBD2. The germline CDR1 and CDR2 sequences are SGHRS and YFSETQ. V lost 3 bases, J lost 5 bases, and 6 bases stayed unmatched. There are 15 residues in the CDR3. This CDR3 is CASSSGLAGFDEQYF. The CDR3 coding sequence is TGCGCCAGCAGCTCTGGACTAGCGGGGTTCGACGAGCAGTACTTC.

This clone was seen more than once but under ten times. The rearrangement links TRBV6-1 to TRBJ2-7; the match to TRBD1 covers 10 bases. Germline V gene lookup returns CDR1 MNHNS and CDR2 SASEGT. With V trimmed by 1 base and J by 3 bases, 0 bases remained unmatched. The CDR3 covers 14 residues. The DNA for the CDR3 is TGTGCCAGCAGTGAAGGGACAGGGGGCTACGAGCAGTACTTC. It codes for CASSEGTGGYEQYF.

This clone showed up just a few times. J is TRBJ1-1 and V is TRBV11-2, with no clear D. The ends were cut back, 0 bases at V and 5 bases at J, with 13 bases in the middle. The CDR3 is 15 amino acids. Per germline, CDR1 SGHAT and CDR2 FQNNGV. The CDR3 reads CASSLDWNGGTEAFF. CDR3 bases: TGTGCCAGCAGCTTAGATTGGAACGGTGGTACTGAAGCTTTCTTT.

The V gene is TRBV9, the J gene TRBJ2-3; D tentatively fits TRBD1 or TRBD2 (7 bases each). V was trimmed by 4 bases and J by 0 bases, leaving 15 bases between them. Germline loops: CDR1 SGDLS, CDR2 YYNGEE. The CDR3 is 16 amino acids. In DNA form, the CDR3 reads TGTGCCAGCAGCCCGTTGGGAGGGGGCAGCACAGATACGCAGTATTTT. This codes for CASSPLGGGSTDTQYF.

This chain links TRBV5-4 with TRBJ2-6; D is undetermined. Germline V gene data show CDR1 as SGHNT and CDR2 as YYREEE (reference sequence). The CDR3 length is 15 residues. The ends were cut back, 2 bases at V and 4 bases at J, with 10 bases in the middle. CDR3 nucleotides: TGTGCCAGCAGCTTAGTAGGTCAGGGGGCCAACGTCCTGACTTTC. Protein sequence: CASSLVGQGANVLTF.

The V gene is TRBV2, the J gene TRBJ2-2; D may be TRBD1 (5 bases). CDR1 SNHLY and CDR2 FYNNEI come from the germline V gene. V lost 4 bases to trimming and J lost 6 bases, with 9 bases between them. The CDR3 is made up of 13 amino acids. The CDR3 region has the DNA TGTGCCAGCAGTGCCAGGGTGGCCGGGGAGCTGTTTTTT. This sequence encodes CASSARVAGELFF.